The T cell receptor beta chain described here comes from a study of tumor and adjacent non-tumor tissue in lung cancer. The template was RNA from unsorted bulk tissue. This non-tumor lung sample came from over 3 cm beyond the tumor edge. This clonotype occurred many times. A modified ARM-PCR protocol with three rounds of nested PCR amplified TCRbeta. Each CDR3 protein is one row after TCRdb ran MiXCR on the multiplex PCR reads. This sample has about 43,000 distinct CDR3 sequences, with more than 50% found just once. This CDR3 has 15 amino acids. With 1 base removed from V and 7 bases from J, the gap between germline ends came to 14 bases. CDR1 and CDR2 (germline): MDHEN, SYDVKM.

The chain carries TRBV28 and TRBJ1-5; a weak D match, TRBD1 (5 bases). The sequence derives from a man between 45 and 60 years old with non-small cell lung cancer. The source material was distant non-tumor lung tissue. CDR3: CASSLLGRERQPQHF. CDR3 in DNA: TGTGCCAGCAGTTTATTGGGCAGGGAAAGACAGCCCCAGCATTTT.